This T cell receptor beta chain derives from a study of T cell clones after liver transplantation. The wider study: Without induction therapy, subjects received standard immunosuppression until 12-24 months post-transplant. Overall study results and limits: Donor-reactive sequences fell more than third party-reactive ones, suggesting partial deletion.

Here immunoSEQ multiplex PCR was the method, and the copy in TCRdb shows in-frame clones only, minus some. The sample yields some 9,200 clones, about 72% seen once. CDR1 is MNHEY, CDR2 SMNVEV, per germline (reference sequence). This CDR3 has 14 amino acids. V lost 3 bases and J lost 12, with 21 bases in between. A note on this clone: Its antigen is as yet unknown.

The receptor was isolated from a human patient who received a liver transplant. Some T cells may trace back to the graft donor. The chain is built from TRBV27 and TRBJ2-7; tentative D call: TRBD1 (7 bases). Sequencing used CD8+ T cells from blood, obtained at the approximately 16-month timepoint. CDR3 protein: CASSFEDRRVSWYF. In DNA form, the CDR3 reads TGTGCCAGCAGTTTCGAGGACAGGAGGGTGAGTTGGTACTTC.